This TCR beta chain was documented in a study of a mutant IDH1 vaccine in newly diagnosed glioma. Across the whole study: The study started vaccination 4-6 weeks after radiotherapy alone, or with temozolomide cycles. Treated patients had a mean age of 40.4 years and an approximately 60% male, roughly 40% female split.

V lost 5 bases and J lost 6, with 17 bases in between. This CDR3 spans 14 amino acids. The germline V gene has CDR1 SGHAT and CDR2 FQNNGV. Regarding time point: week 23, last vaccination. Each dose of the vaccine consisted of 300 ug of mutant IDH1 20-mer peptide, with topical imiquimod. Turning to this clone: Its antigen remains unknown.

Assay: immunoSEQ multiplex PCR; the TCRdb copy retains only in-frame clones and omits some. The table records about 64,000 clones, around 83% of them present only once. Findings and limits, study-wide: The occurrence of vaccine-induced immune responses was seen in around 92% of patients.

The chain couples TRBV11-2 to TRBJ2-7, with D perhaps matching TRBD1 or TRBD2 (6 bases each). The sequencing here drew on PBMCs, taken from a glioma patient whose treatment included an IDH1 peptide vaccine. The clonotype was recovered from a man aged 30 to 45 with glioma. The CDR3 DNA reads TGTGCCAGCAGCCGTGTCCGGGGGCGGTTCGAGCAGTACTTC. Amino acids: CASSRVRGRFEQYF. Looking up the rest from reference TRBV11-2 and TRBJ2-7 gives the full variable domain: EAGVAQSPRYKIIEKRQSVAFWCNPISGHATLYWYQQILGQGPKLLIQFQNNGVVDDSQLPKDRFSAERLKGVDSTLKIQPAKLEDSAVYLCASSRVRGRFEQYFGPGTRLTVT.